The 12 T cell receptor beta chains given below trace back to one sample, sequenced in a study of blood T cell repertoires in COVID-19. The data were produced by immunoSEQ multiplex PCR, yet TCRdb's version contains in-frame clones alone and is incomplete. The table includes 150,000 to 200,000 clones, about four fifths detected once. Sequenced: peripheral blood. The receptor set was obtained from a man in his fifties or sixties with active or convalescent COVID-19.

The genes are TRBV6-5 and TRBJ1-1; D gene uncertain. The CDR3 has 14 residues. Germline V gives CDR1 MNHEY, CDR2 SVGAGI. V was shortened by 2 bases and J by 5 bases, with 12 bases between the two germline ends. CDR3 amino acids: CASSYEGLRTEAFF. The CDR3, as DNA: TGTGCCAGCAGTTACGAGGGCTTGCGTACTGAAGCTTTCTTT.

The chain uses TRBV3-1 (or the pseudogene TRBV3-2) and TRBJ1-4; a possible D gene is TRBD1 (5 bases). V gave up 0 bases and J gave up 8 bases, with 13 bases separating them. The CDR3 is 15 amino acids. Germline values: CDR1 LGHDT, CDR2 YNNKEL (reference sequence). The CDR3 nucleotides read TGTGCCAGCAGCCAAGAAGCCAGGGCTGGAGAAAAACTGTTTTTT. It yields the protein CASSQEARAGEKLFF.

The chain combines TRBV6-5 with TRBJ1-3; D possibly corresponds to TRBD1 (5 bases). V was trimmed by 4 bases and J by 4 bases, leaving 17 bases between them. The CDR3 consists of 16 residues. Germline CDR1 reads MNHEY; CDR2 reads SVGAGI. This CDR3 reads CASSSSGLLAGNTIYF. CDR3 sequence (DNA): TGTGCCAGCAGTTCCTCGGGACTTTTAGCGGGAAACACCATATATTTT.

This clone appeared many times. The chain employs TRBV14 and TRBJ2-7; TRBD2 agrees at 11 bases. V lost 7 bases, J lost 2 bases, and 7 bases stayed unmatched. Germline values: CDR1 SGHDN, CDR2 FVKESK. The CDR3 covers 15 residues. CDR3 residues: CASNAASGRTYEQYF. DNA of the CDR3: TGTGCCAGCAACGCGGCTAGCGGGAGGACCTACGAGCAGTACTTC.

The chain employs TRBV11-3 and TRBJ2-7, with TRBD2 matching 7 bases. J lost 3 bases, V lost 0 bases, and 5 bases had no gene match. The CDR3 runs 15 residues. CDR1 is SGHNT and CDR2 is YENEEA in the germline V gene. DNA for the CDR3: TGTGCCAGCAGCTTAGAAAGCGGGACGAACTACGAGCAGTACTTC. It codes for CASSLESGTNYEQYF.

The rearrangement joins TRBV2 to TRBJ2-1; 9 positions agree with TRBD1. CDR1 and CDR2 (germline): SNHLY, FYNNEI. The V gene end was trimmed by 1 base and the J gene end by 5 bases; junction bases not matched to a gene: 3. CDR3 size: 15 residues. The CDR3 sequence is CASSEEDRGNNEQFF. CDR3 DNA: TGTGCCAGCAGTGAAGAGGACAGGGGTAACAATGAGCAGTTCTTC.

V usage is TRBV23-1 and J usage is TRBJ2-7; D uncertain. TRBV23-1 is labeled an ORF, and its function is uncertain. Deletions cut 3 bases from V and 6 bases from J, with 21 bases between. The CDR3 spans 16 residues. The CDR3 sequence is CASSQDYPRHIGEQYF. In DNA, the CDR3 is TGCGCCAGCAGTCAGGATTACCCTAGGCACATTGGCGAGCAGTACTTC.

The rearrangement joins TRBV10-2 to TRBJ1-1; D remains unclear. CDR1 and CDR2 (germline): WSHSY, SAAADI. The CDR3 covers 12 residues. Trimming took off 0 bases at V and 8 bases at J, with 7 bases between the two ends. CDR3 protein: CASSESAGEAFF. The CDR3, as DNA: TGCGCCAGCAGTGAGTCCGCCGGGGAAGCTTTCTTT.

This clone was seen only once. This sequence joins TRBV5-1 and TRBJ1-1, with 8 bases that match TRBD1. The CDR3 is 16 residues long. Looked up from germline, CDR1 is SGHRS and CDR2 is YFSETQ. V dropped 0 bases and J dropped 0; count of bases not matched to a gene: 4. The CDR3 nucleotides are TGCGCCAGCAGCTTGGACAGGGGGTCGTTGAACACTGAAGCTTTCTTT. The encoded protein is CASSLDRGSLNTEAFF.

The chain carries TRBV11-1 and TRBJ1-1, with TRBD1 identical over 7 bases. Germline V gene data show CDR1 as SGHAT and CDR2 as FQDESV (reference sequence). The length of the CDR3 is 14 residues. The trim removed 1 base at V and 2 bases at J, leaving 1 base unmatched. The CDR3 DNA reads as TGTGCCAGCAGCTTAGGAGGGGGCAACACTGAAGCTTTCTTT. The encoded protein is CASSLGGGNTEAFF. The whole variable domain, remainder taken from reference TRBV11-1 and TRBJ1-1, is EAEVAQSPRYKITEKSQAVAFWCDPISGHATLYWYRQILGQGPELLVQFQDESVVDDSQLPKDRFSAERLKGVDSTLKIQPAELGDSAMYLCASSLGGGNTEAFFGQGTRLTVV.

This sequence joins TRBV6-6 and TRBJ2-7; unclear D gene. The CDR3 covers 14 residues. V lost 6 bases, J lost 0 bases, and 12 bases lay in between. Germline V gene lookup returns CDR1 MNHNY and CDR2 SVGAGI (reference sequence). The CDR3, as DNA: TGTGCCAGCAGAGCCACGTCAAGCTCCTACGAGCAGTACTTC. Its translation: CASRATSSSYEQYF.

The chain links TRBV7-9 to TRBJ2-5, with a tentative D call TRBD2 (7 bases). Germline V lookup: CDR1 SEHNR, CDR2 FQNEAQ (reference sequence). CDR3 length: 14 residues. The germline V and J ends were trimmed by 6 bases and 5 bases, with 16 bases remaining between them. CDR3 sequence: CASSPLGGPETQYF. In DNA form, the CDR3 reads TGTGCCAGCAGTCCCTTGGGGGGGCCGGAGACCCAGTACTTC. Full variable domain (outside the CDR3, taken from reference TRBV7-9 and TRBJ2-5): DTGVSQNPRHKITKRGQNVTFRCDPISEHNRLYWYRQTLGQGPEFLTYFQNEAQLEKSRLLSDRFSAERPKGSFSTLEIQRTEQGDSAMYLCASSPLGGPETQYFGPGTRLLVL.